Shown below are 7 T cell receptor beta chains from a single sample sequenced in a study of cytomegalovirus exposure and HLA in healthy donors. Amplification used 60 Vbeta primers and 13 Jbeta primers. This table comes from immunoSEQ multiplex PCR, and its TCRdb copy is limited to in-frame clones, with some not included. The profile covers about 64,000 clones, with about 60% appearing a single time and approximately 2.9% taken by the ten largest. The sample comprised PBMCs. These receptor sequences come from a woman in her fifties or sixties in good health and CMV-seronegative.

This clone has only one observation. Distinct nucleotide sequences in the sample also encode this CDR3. CDR3: CASSYSTGEMNTEAFF. Written as DNA, the CDR3 is TGTGCCAGCAGTTACTCTACAGGTGAGATGAACACTGAAGCTTTCTTT. The chain recombines TRBV6-5 with TRBJ1-1, with TRBD1 as a possible D gene (5 bases). Trimming removed 0 bases from V and 0 bases from J, with 11 bases in between. From germline, CDR1 is MNHEY and CDR2 SVGAGI. The CDR3 has 16 amino acids.

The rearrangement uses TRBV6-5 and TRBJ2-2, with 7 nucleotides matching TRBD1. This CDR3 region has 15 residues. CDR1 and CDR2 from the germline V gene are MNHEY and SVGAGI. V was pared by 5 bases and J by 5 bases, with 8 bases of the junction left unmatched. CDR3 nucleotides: TGTGCCAGCAGTGCCAAAACGACAGGGACCGGGGAGCTGTTTTTT. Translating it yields CASSAKTTGTGELFF.

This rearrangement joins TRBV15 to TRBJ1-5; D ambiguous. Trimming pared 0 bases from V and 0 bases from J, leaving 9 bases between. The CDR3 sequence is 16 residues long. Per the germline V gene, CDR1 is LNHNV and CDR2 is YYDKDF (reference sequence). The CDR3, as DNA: TGTGCCACCAGCAGAGAATACGGCGGTAGCAATCAGCCCCAGCATTTT. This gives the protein CATSREYGGSNQPQHF.

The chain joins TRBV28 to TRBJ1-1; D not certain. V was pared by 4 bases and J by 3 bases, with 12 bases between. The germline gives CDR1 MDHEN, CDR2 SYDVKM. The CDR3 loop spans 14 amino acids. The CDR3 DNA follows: TGTGCCAGCAGTTCCCCGGGAGAGGACACTGAAGCTTTCTTT. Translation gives CASSSPGEDTEAFF.

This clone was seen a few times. The CDR3 region is CASSPFRGHTEAFF. The CDR3 DNA reads as TGTGCCAGCAGTCCTTTTAGGGGCCACACTGAAGCTTTCTTT. J is TRBJ1-1 and V is TRBV27; D possibly corresponds to TRBD1 (5 bases). The CDR3 runs 14 residues. Germline assignment: CDR1 MNHEY and CDR2 SMNVEV (reference sequence). The V end was cut by 5 bases, the J end by 3 bases, with 13 bases between.

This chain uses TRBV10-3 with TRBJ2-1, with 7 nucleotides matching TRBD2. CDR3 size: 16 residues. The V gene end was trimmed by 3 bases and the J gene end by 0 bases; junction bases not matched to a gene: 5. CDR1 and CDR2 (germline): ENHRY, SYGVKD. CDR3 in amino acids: CAISEPQRGSYNEQFF. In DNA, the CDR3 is TGTGCCATCAGTGAACCTCAGCGGGGCTCCTACAATGAGCAGTTCTTC.

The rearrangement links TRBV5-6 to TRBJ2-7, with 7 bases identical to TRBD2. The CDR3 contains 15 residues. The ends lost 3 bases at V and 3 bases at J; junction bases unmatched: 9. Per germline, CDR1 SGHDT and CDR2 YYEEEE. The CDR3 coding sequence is TGTGCCAGCAGCTGGCGCCAGGGACTACTCTACGAGCAGTACTTC. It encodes CASSWRQGLLYEQYF. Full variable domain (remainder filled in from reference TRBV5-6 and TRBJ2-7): DAGVTQSPTHLIKTRGQQVTLRCSPKSGHDTVSWYQQALGQGPQFIFQYYEEEERQRGNFPDRFSGHQFPNYSSELNVNALLLGDSALYLCASSWRQGLLYEQYFGPGTRLTVT.